The clone carrying this T cell receptor (beta chain) was seen a few times. Its antigen is not known. Germline V CDR1 and CDR2: LNHDA, SQIVND (reference sequence). With 3 bases clipped from V and 1 base from J, the junction kept 3 bases outside the gene matches. The CDR3 covers 15 residues. Vbeta (60) and Jbeta (13) primers were used in the PCR. Assay: immunoSEQ multiplex PCR; the TCRdb copy retains only in-frame clones and omits some. The sample lists roughly 100,000 clones; 76% were seen once. The data belong to a study of cytomegalovirus exposure and HLA in healthy donors. Study-wide results and limits: Researchers reported from a later analysis that most CMV-associated TCR beta chains appeared HLA-restricted. V- and J-gene trimming of TCR beta was linked (in a later analysis) to a missense DCLRE1C variant. Prediction of most subjects' HLA-A and HLA-B alleles by TCR beta sequences was reportedly accurate.

This chain connects TRBV19 to TRBJ1-5; 7 bases match TRBD1. The material sequenced was PBMCs. The clonotype originates from a woman younger than 35 in good health and CMV-seropositive. The CDR3: CASSMRGLSNQPQHF. CDR3 in DNA: TGTGCCAGTAGTATGAGGGGGCTCAGCAATCAGCCCCAGCATTTT.